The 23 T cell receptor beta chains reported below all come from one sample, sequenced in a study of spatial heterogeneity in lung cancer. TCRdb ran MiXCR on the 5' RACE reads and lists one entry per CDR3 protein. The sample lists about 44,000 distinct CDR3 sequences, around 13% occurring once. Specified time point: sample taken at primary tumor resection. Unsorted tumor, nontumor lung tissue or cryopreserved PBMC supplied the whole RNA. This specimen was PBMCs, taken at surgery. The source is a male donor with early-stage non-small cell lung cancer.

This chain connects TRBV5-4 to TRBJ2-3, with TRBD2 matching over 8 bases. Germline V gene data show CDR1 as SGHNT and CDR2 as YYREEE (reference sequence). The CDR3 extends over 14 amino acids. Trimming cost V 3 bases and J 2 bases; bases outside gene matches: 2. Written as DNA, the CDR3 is TGTGCCAGCAGCTGGACTAGCCCCACAGATACGCAGTATTTT. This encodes CASSWTSPTDTQYF.

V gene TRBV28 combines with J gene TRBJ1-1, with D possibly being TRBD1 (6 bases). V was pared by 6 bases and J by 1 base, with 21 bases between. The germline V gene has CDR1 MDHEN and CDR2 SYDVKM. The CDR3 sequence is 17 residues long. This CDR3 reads CASSSLSTGSPNTEAFF. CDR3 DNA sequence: TGTGCCAGCAGCTCCCTTTCGACAGGCTCTCCGAACACTGAAGCTTTCTTT.

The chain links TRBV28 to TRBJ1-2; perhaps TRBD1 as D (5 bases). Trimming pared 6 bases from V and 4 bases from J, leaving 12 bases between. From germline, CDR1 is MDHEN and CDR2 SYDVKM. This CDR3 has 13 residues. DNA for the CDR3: TGTGCCAGCAGCCCCGGTAGGGGCTATGGCTACACCTTC. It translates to CASSPGRGYGYTF.

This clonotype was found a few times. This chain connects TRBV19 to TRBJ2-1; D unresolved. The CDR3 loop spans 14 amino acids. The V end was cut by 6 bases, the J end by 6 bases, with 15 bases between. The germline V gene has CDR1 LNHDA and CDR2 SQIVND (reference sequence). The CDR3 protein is CASRLLAGLNEQFF. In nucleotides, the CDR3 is TGTGCCAGTAGGTTGTTGGCCGGGCTCAATGAGCAGTTCTTC.

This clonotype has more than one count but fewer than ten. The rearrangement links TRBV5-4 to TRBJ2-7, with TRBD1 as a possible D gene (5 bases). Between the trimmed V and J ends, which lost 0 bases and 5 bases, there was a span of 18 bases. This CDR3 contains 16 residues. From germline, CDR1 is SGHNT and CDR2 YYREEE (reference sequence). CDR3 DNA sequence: TGTGCCAGCAGCTTGGACATTGGCAGGGCGGCTAACGAGCAGTACTTC. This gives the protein CASSLDIGRAANEQYF.

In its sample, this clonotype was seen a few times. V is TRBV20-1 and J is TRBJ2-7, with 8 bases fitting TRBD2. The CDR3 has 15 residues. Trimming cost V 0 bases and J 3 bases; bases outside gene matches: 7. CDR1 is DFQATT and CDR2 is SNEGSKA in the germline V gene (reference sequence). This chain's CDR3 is CSARDPGGRFYEQYF. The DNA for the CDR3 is TGCAGTGCTAGAGATCCGGGCGGGAGGTTCTACGAGCAGTACTTC.

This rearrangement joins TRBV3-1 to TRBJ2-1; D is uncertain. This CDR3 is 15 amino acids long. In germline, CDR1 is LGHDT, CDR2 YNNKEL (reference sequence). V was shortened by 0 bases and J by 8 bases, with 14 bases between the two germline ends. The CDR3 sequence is CASSQDIAGLDEQFF. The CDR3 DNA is TGTGCCAGCAGCCAAGATATTGCTGGCCTGGATGAGCAGTTCTTC.

The CDR3 is CASSLGLSKQYF. The CDR3 DNA is TGTGCCAGCAGTCTGGGCCTCTCAAAGCAGTACTTC. This sequence joins TRBV6-2 or TRBV6-3 and TRBJ2-7; D is unresolved. From germline, CDR1 is MNHEY and CDR2 SVGEGT. V lost 5 bases and J 8 bases, leaving 13 bases between the germline ends. CDR3 size: 12 residues.

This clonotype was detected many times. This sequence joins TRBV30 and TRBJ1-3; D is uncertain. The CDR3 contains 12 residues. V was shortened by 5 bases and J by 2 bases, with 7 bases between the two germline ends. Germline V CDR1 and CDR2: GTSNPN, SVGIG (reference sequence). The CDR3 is CAWASTGNTIYF. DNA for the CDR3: TGTGCCTGGGCCTCGACTGGAAACACCATATATTTT.

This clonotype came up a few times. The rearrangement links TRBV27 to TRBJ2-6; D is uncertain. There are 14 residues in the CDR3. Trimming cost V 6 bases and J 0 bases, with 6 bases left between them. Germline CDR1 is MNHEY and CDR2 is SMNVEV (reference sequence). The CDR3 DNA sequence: TGTGCCAGCAGACTAATCTCTGGGGCCAACGTCCTGACTTTC. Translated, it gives CASRLISGANVLTF.

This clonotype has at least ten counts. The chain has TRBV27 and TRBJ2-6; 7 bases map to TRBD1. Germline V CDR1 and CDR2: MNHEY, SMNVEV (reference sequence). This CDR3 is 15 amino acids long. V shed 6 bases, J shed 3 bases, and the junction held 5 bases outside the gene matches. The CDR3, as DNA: TGTGCCAGCAGCAGAAGGGGGCTTGGGGCCAACGTCCTGACTTTC. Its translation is CASSRRGLGANVLTF.

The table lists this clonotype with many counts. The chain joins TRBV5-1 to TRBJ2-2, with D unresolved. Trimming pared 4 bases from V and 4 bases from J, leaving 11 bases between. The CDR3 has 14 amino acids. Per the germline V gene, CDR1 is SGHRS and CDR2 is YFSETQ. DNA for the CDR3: TGCGCCAGCAGCCCTACGGAGACCACCGGGGAGCTGTTTTTT. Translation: CASSPTETTGELFF. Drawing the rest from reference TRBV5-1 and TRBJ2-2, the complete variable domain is KAGVTQTPRYLIKTRGQQVTLSCSPISGHRSVSWYQQTPGQGLQFLFEYFSETQRNKGNFPGRFSGRQFSNSRSEMNVSTLELGDSALYLCASSPTETTGELFFGEGSRLTVL.

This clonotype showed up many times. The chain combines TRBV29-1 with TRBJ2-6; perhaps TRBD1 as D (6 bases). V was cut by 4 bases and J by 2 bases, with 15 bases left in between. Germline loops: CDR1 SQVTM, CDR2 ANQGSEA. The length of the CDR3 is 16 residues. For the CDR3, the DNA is TGCAGCGTTGTCACACAGGGCGTAACTGGGGCCAACGTCCTGACTTTC. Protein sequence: CSVVTQGVTGANVLTF.

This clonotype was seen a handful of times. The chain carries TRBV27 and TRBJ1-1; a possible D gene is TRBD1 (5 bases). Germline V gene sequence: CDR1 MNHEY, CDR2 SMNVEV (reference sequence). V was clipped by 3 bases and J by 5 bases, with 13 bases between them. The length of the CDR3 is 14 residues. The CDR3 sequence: CASSLRAGGTEAFF. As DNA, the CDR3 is TGTGCCAGCAGTTTGAGGGCGGGGGGTACTGAAGCTTTCTTT.

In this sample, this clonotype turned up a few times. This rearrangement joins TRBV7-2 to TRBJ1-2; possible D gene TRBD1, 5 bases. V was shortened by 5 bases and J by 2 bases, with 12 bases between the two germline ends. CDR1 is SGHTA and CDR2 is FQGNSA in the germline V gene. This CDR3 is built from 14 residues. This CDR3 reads CASSPPGRNYGYTF. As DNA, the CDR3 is TGTGCCAGCAGCCCCCCGGGACGGAACTATGGCTACACCTTC.

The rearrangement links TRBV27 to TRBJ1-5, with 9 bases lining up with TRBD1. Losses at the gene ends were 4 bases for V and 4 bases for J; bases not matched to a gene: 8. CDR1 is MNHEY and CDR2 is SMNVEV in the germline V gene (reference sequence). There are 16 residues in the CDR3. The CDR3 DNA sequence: TGTGCCAGCAGTTCACTACAGGGGGCGATAAATCAGCCCCAGCATTTT. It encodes CASSSLQGAINQPQHF.

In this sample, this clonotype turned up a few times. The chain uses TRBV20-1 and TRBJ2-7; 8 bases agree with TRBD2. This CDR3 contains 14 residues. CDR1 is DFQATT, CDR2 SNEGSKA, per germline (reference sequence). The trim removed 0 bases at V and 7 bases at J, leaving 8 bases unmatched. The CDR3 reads CSARERGVGREQYF. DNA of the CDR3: TGCAGTGCTAGAGAGCGGGGGGTAGGGAGGGAGCAGTACTTC.

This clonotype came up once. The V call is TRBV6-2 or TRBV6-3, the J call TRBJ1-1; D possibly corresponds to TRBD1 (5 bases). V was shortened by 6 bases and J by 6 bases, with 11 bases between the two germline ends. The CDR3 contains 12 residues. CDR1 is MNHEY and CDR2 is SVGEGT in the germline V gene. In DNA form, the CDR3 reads TGTGCCAGCAGAATTCAGGGATCTGAAGCTTTCTTT. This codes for CASRIQGSEAFF.

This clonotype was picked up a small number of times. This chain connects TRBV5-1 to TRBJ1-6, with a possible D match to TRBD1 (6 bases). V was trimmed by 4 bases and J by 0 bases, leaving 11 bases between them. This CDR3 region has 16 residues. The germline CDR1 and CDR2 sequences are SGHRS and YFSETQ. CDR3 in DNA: TGCGCCAGCAGCATAACAGGGAGCTCCTATAATTCACCCCTCCACTTT. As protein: CASSITGSSYNSPLHF.

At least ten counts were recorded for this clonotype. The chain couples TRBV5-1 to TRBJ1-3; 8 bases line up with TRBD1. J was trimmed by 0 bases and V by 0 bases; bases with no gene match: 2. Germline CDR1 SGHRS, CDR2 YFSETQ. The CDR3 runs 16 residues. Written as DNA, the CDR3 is TGCGCCAGCAGCTTGGGACAGGGGCGCTCTGGAAACACCATATATTTT. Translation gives CASSLGQGRSGNTIYF.

The DNA of the CDR3 is TGCAGTGCTATCTGGACTAGCGGGGATCGGGGCACCGGGGAGCTGTTTTTT. Translation gives CSAIWTSGDRGTGELFF. The V and J genes are TRBV20-1 and TRBJ2-2, with TRBD2 identical over 12 bases. Germline V gene lookup returns CDR1 DFQATT and CDR2 SNEGSKA (reference sequence). The trim removed 4 bases at V and 4 bases at J, leaving 10 bases unmatched. The CDR3 covers 17 residues.

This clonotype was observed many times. Here the CDR3 reads CASSPIAGWGTDTQYF. The CDR3 coding sequence is TGTGCCAGCAGCCCCATAGCGGGATGGGGGACAGATACGCAGTATTTT. The chain couples TRBV14 to TRBJ2-3, with 8 bases identical to TRBD2. Germline V gene lookup returns CDR1 SGHDN and CDR2 FVKESK. CDR3 length: 16 residues. V shed 4 bases and J 3 bases; nucleotides not matched to a gene: 9.

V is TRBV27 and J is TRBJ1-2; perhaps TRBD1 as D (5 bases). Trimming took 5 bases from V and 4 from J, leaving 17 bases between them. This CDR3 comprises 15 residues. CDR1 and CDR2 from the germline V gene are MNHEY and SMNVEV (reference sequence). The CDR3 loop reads CASSPLLAGTYGYTF. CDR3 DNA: TGTGCCAGCAGTCCCCTCTTAGCAGGGACCTATGGCTACACCTTC.